Reported below is one T cell receptor beta chain. Its antigen is currently not known. Base-call qualities are not available, and no considerably larger clone is one nucleotide away. This record comes from a study of relationships among human T cell subsets (dated 2010 in TCRdb). Context from the whole study: Eight distinct blood T cell populations were sequenced: pan T, CD8 cytotoxic, regulatory, Th1, Th2, naive plus transitional, activated and memory cells.

The library came from multiplex PCR. Instrument on record: 454 GS FLX. TCR alpha and beta CDR3 regions were amplified from mRNA by semiquantitative ARM-PCR. In ARM-PCR, tagged nested gene-specific primers were used first, and exponential amplification was then carried out by communal superprimers. Before the first-round PCR products went through the second amplification round, exonuclease was used to remove the nested primers. Sequencing of the amplicons was performed on the 454 platform, which allows millions of DNA fragments to be sequenced rapidly without cloning bias. A read mappable to both V and J germline segments was defined as an effective read. The paper's data handling went like this. Reads were assigned to germline V, D and J segments with IRmap, which uses pyromap, a Smith-Waterman modification adapted to 454 sequencing errors. To filter D-beta assignments, cutoffs were set at the 99th percentile of the alignment scores obtained from simulated random sequences. The CDR3 was taken to be the amino acids lying between the conserved V-segment Y[YFLI]C motif and the J-segment [FW]GXGT motif. Repertoire diversity was estimated with a compound Poisson process model previously applied to large-scale EST data. A procedure for detecting cross-contamination was applied so that sample contamination could be argued against as the origin of shared CDR3s. TCRdb applied fastp at Q25 and MiXCR to the public reads, then kept only in-frame beta chains. Rows are combined by CDR3 protein, so each entry shows the most common genes and DNA. Here the V and J calls rest on TCRdb's processing, not on the authors' analysis. The sample yields about 2,800 distinct CDR3 sequences; approximately 84% were counted once. The ten largest clones add up to approximately 15% of the sample.

What the study reported, not specific to this receptor: T cell counts went unrecorded for a couple of pan T samples, which were processed alongside pan B cells. V, D and J usage, CDR3 length and N-nucleotide additions showed no statistically significant differences among the seven subsets. Substantial CDR3 sharing among Th1, Th2 and regulatory T cells was interpreted as suggesting stochastic cell fate choices. A CD4+CD8+ double-positive population could not be ruled out by the bead-based sorting. Over 50% of CD8+ cytotoxic sequences were found to belong to clones with over 100 reads, whereas few such clones were observed in the regulatory and Th2 subsets.

As encoded in the germline V gene (reference sequence), CDR1 is LNHDA while CDR2 is SQIVND. The cysteine opens and the phenylalanine closes a CDR3 of 13 amino acids. The entry retains the CDR3 DNA only, 39 bases that are in frame from base 1. Trimming takes 3 bases from V and 2 bases from J, and the germline ends sit 8 bases apart. Miltenyi superparamagnetic beads coated with subset-specific monoclonal antibodies were used for isolation of the T cell subsets. Peripheral blood was used as the source from which all T cell populations were isolated. Ficoll separation was used to obtain mononuclear cells from whole blood, after which anti-CD14 microbeads were used to deplete monocytes. Isolated cell populations were immediately resuspended in RNAprotect reagent. CD3+ T cells in general were included in the pan T sample.

The sequencing sample was made of total T cells sorted from blood. Interpreted using the paper, the cell subset or site label stands for: CD3+ T cells in general. The source is a man aged 35 to 55 in good health. Recombination connected TRBV19 to TRBJ2-7, with no confident D gene call. The CDR3 corresponds to CASSIPGPYEQYF. The DNA sequence is TGTGCCAGTAGTATTCCTGGGCCCTACGAGCAGTACTTC. Beyond the CDR3, the reference TRBV19 and TRBJ2-7 genes provide the residues; the full variable domain reads: DGGITQSPKYLFRKEGQNVTLSCEQNLNHDAMYWYRQDPGQGLRLIYYSQIVNDFQKGDIAEGYSVSREKKESFPLTVTSAQKNPTAFYLCASSIPGPYEQYFGPGTRLTVT.